This T cell receptor (beta chain) was profiled in a study of vaccination effects on CD4 cells after COVID-19 (dated by TCRdb to the early 2020s). As for the study more broadly: To identify antigen-specific CD4+ T cell clonotypes by their expansion, the ViraFEST assay first stimulated PBMC with viral peptide pools and then applied TCR sequencing. Each participant received two doses of an mRNA SARS-CoV-2 vaccine, either BNT162b2 or mRNA-1273. In two convalescent patients, pre-vaccine samples were collected 16 days and one week ahead of the first dose, 142 and 148 days after COVID-19 diagnosis. Approximately 2 million PBMC per well were cultured with around 10 ug/ml peptides in IMDM containing roughly 5% human AB serum, roughly 9.5 IU/ml IL-2 and gentamicin. In both COVID-19 convalescent patients and infection-naive vaccine recipients, the study compared SARS-CoV-2 spike-specific CD4+ TCR repertoires from before mRNA vaccination with those from after it. Altogether, 10 COVID-19 convalescent patients and a few SARS-CoV-2-naive healthy vaccine recipients made up the full study. In the study, cultures from other donors were sequenced using the Oncomine TCR Beta short-read assay on an Illumina iSeq 100. Results and caveats for the whole study, not just this receptor: Among convalescent patients, the spike-reactive repertoire after vaccination was made up mainly of new vaccine-induced clones that were largely distinct from the clones induced by infection. Only a small number of convalescent patients were included, and no early post-infection timepoints were available, which limited the study. Clones induced by infection and clones induced by vaccination both contracted markedly at late timepoints after vaccination, which fits with T cell responses waning over time.

After more than 9 days of culture, CD4+ T cells were isolated with the EasySep CD4+ T cell isolation kit. PCR-confirmed SARS-CoV-2 infection had occurred in convalescent patients between March and December 2020, before the Alpha, Beta and Delta variants emerged in the United States. On days 3 and 7, half of the culture medium was replaced with fresh IL-2-containing medium. Unless otherwise noted, each peptide stimulation condition was cultured in triplicate wells. Using Ficoll-Paque Plus gradient centrifugation, PBMC were separated from whole blood and then either used fresh or cryopreserved at -140C. Genomic DNA was extracted from cultured CD4+ T cells with the QIAamp micro DNA kit. Libraries came from the immunoSEQ multiplex PCR assay. DNA from the CD4+ T cells that had been cultured and isolated underwent TCR beta CDR3 sequencing. Under the source paper's analysis protocol: Non-productive TCR sequences were removed and reads were trimmed to the CDR3 region, keeping CDR3s of at least 7 amino acids. Antigen-specific clonotypes were identified using the MANAFEST web app by comparison of expansion in peptide wells against reference cultures. To be called positive, a clone needed expansion at FDR<0.05 compared with the reference and with all other wells, an odds ratio greater than 5, and a frequency greater than 0.1% in two replicate wells. Clonotypes significantly expanded in SARS-CoV-2 spike wells and in at least one common cold coronavirus spike condition were defined as cross-reactive. CDR3 similarity was assessed by Levenshtein distance using the stringdist R package, and unrooted trees were constructed with ape in R 3.6.1. Imported from immuneACCESS, the table was reduced by TCRdb to in-frame sequences with V and J called. These copies leave out some clones; in studies compared against another copy, an unresolved V gene accounts for under half, and the cause of the remainder is not known. V and J calls and clone size follow that table, whereas D and trimming were derived from the DNA. In this sample the table shows 45,000 to 60,000 clones, roughly 76% of which occur a single time. Of the sample, over 9.5% falls within the top ten clones.

In the germline V gene, CDR1 corresponds to SGHAT and CDR2 to FQNNGV. The CDR3, cysteine through phenylalanine, is 17 amino acids long. Here the CDR3 DNA is all that survives: 51 bases in frame from base 1. Between the V and J ends, shortened by 1 base and 2 bases respectively, the junction contains 18 bases. A remark on this clone: Its binding antigen is unknown. Per-nucleotide qualities are absent, and no much larger clonotype sits a single base away.

The sample consisted of CD4+ T cells from PBMCs cultured without peptide, taken before COVID-19 vaccination. In this chain, TRBV11-2 is recombined with TRBJ2-7; no D segment can be confidently identified. The clonotype originates from a human donor who had a prior SARS-CoV-2 infection. CDR3 reads: CASSLGHGYSYPYEQYF. The nucleotide sequence is TGTGCCAGCAGCTTAGGCCACGGGTACAGCTACCCCTACGAGCAGTACTTC.